The clone carrying this T cell receptor (beta chain) came up a few times. This specimen comes from a study of blood T cell repertoires in COVID-19. Study information: The study drew acute and convalescent COVID-19 samples from the United States, Italy and Spain. PBMCs, B-cell-depleted T cells, or T cells provided the cDNA or gDNA that made up the material.

As handled by the study authors: By means of reference gene primer amplification, nucleated cell counts were estimated. Only in-frame clones appear in the TCRdb table, and some are missing; sequencing was by immunoSEQ multiplex PCR. Clone size and the V and J calls come from that table; the DNA yielded D and trimming. Among 200,000 or so clones, roughly 80% were seen once, and the ten largest hold about 10%. Sequencing input: peripheral blood. This TCR was recovered from a woman of 80 years or more with acute or convalescent COVID-19.

The CDR3 is CASSPQGDNYGYTF. In DNA form, the CDR3 reads TGCGCCAGCAGCCCGCAAGGGGATAACTATGGCTACACCTTC. The rearrangement uses TRBV5-1 and TRBJ1-2; TRBD1 is a possible D gene (5 bases). With 4 bases removed from V and 1 base from J, the gap between germline ends came to 11 bases. There are 14 residues in the CDR3. Germline V gene sequence: CDR1 SGHRS, CDR2 YFSETQ.